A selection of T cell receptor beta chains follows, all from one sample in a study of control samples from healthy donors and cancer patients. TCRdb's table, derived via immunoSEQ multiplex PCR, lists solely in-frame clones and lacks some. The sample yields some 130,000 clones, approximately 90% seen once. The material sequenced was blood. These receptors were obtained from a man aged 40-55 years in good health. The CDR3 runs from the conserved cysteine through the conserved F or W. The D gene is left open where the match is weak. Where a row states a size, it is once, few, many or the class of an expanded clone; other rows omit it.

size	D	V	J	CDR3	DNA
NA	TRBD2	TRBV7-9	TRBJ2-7	CASSLALAGGYEQYF	TGTGCCAGCAGCTTAGCGCTGGCGGGGGGATACGAGCAGTACTTC
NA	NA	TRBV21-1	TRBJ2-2	CATATEGDRAKSGELFF	TGTGCCACCGCTACGGAGGGGGACAGGGCGAAGTCCGGGGAACTGTTTTTT
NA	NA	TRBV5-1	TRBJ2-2	CASTLGGTNTGELFF	TGCGCCAGCACCCTTGGGGGAACAAACACCGGGGAGCTGTTTTTT
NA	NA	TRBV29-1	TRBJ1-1	CSFWGHTEAFF	TGCAGCTTCTGGGGGCACACTGAAGCTTTCTTT
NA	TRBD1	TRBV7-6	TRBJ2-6	CARGDSNFSGANVLTF	TGTGCCAGGGGGGACAGTAATTTCTCTGGGGCCAACGTCCTGACTTTC
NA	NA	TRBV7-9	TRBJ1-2	CASSFASVGGYTF	TGTGCCAGCAGCTTCGCTAGCGTGGGTGGCTACACCTTC
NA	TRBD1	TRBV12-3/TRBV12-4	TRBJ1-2	CASSLTGTGGYTF	TGTGCCAGCAGTTTGACAGGGACGGGGGGCTACACCTTC
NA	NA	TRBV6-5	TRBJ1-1	CASSYSRAVDTEAFF	TGTGCCAGCAGTTACTCGAGGGCAGTCGACACTGAAGCTTTCTTT
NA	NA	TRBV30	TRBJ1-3	CAWSVMDTIYF	TGTGCCTGGAGTGTAATGGACACCATATATTTT
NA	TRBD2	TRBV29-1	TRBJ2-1	CSVEEAGAGEQFF	TGCAGCGTTGAAGAAGCGGGGGCGGGGGAGCAGTTCTTC
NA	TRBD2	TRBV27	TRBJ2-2	CASSILAGGLLNTGELFF	TGTGCCAGCAGTATTCTAGCGGGGGGTCTTCTAAACACCGGGGAGCTGTTTTTT
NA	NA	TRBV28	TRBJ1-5	CASGLGLNQPQHF	TGTGCCAGCGGTTTGGGACTCAATCAGCCCCAGCATTTT
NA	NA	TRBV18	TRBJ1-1	CASSLRSTQGDAEAFF	TGTGCCAGCTCACTCCGATCTACTCAGGGTGATGCTGAAGCTTTCTTT
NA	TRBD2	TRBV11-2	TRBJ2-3	CASSATTSGGALDTDTQYF	TGTGCCAGCAGCGCCACGACTAGCGGGGGGGCCCTGGACACAGATACGCAGTATTTT
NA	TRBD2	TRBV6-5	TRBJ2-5	CASRLPGGETQYF	TGTGCCAGCAGGCTCCCGGGGGGTGAGACCCAGTACTTC
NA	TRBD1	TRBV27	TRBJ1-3	CASSSQGASGNTIYF	TGTGCCAGCAGTTCACAGGGGGCATCGGGAAACACCATATATTTT
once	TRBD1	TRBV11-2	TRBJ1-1	CASSETRTGGVNTEAFF	TGTGCCAGCAGCGAAACCCGGACAGGGGGGGTGAACACTGAAGCTTTCTTT
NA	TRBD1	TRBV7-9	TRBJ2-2	CASSPGTGTTGELFF	TGTGCCAGCAGCCCCGGGACAGGGACCACCGGGGAGCTGTTTTTT
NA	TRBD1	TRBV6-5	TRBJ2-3	CASTQGGPDTQYF	TGTGCCAGCACTCAAGGGGGCCCGGATACGCAGTATTTT
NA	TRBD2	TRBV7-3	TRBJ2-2	CASSLTPSGPNTGELFF	TGTGCCAGCAGCTTAACCCCTAGCGGGCCGAACACCGGGGAGCTGTTTTTT
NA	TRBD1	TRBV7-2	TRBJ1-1	CASSLKGQGGSFF	TGTGCCAGCAGCTTAAAGGGACAGGGTGGTTCTTTCTTT
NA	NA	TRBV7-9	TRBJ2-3	CASSADPVDTQYF	TGTGCCAGCAGCGCGGACCCGGTAGATACGCAGTATTTT
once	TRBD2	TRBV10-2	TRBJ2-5	CASRGVPGASGGKQETQYF	TGCGCCAGCAGAGGGGTCCCTGGGGCTAGCGGGGGGAAGCAAGAGACCCAGTACTTC
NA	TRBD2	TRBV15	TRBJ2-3	CATRGWREDTQYF	TGTGCCACCCGGGGGTGGCGGGAGGATACGCAGTATTTT
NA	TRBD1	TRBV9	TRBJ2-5	CASSAGTVEETQYF	TGTGCCAGCAGCGCCGGGACAGTCGAGGAGACCCAGTACTTC
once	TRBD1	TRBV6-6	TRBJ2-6	CASSYSYGGQMPF	TGTGCCAGCAGTTACTCTTATGGGGGACAGATGCCTTTC
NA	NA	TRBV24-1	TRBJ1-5	CATSDRDGQPQHF	TGTGCCACCAGTGATCGAGACGGTCAGCCCCAGCATTTT
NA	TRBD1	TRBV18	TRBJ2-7	CASSLGQIPSYEQYF	TGTGCCAGCTCCCTGGGACAGATTCCTTCCTACGAGCAGTACTTC
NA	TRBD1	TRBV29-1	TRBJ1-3	CSVRQGSSGNTIYF	TGCAGCGTAAGACAGGGAAGCTCTGGAAACACCATATATTTT
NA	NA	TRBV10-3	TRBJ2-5	CAISPGMFRLGAGETQYF	TGTGCCATCAGCCCGGGGATGTTTCGTCTAGGGGCAGGAGAGACCCAGTACTTC
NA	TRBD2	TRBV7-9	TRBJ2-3	CASSKGLGGNTQYF	TGTGCCAGCAGCAAGGGCCTCGGGGGGAATACGCAGTATTTT
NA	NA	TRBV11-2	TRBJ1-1	CASSLTGNTEAFF	TGTGCCAGCAGCTTAACTGGGAACACTGAAGCTTTCTTT
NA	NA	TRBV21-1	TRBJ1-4	CASRGRGPPNEKLFF	TGTGCCAGCAGGGGGAGGGGGCCGCCTAATGAAAAACTGTTTTTT
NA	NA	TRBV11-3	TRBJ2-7	CASSLDASPGRRGRPHEQYF	TGTGCCAGCAGCTTAGATGCGAGCCCTGGGAGGAGGGGGAGGCCCCACGAGCAGTACTTC
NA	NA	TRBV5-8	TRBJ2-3	CASSSKLDGRRTDTQYF	TGTGCCAGCAGCTCAAAACTCGACGGAAGGAGGACAGATACGCAGTATTTT
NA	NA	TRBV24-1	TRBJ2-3	CATSDLGGPAKDTQYF	TGTGCCACCAGTGATTTGGGTGGGCCAGCAAAGGATACGCAGTATTTT
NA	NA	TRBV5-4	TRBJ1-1	CASSRPDTEAFF	TGTGCCAGCAGCCGACCGGACACTGAAGCTTTCTTT
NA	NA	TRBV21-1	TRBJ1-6	CASSKALLRMFEYNSPLHF	TGTGCCAGCAGCAAAGCGCTTTTACGGATGTTCGAGTATAATTCACCCCTCCACTTT
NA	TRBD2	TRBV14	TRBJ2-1	CASSQGLAGGYEQFF	TGTGCCAGCAGCCAAGGTCTAGCGGGGGGCTATGAGCAGTTCTTC
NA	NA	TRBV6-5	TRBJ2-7	CASSYFLGTTTYEQYF	TGTGCCAGCAGTTACTTTTTGGGGACGACCACCTACGAGCAGTACTTC
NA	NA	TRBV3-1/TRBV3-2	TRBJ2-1	CASSQDPGSNEQFF	TGTGCCAGCAGCCAAGATCCGGGCTCCAATGAGCAGTTCTTC
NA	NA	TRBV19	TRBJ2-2	CASKGMTTRGGAGELFF	TGTGCCAGTAAGGGGATGACTACCCGGGGTGGGGCCGGGGAGCTGTTTTTT
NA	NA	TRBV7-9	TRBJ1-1	CASSPVGAAPNTEAFF	TGTGCCAGCAGCCCCGTGGGGGCCGCCCCGAACACTGAAGCTTTCTTT
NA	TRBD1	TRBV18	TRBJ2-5	CASSSGQGAIETQYF	TGTGCCAGCTCATCGGGACAGGGGGCCATAGAGACCCAGTACTTC
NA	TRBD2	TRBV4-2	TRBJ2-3	CASSQGPSGGAVTDTQYF	TGTGCCAGCAGCCAAGGACCCTCCGGGGGGGCAGTCACAGATACGCAGTATTTT
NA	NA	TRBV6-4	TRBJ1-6	CASSEQQGSDSPLHF	TGTGCCAGCAGTGAACAACAGGGCTCCGATTCACCCCTCCACTTT
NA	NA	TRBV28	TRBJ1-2	CASSLLPLGYTF	TGTGCCAGCAGTTTACTCCCGCTGGGCTACACCTTC
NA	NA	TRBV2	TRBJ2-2	CASSDSFGTTGELFF	TGTGCCAGCAGTGACTCGTTCGGGACCACCGGGGAGCTGTTTTTT
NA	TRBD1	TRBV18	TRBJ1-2	CASSPTGVYGYTF	TGTGCCAGCTCACCAACAGGGGTCTATGGCTACACCTTC
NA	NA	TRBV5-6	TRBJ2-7	CASSLWTYEQYF	TGTGCCAGCAGCCTCTGGACCTACGAGCAGTACTTC
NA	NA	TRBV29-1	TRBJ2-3	CSVDKGTDTQYF	TGCAGCGTTGATAAGGGCACAGATACGCAGTATTTT
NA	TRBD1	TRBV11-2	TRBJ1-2	CARTQSWGDRGANYGYTF	TGTGCCAGAACCCAATCCTGGGGGGACAGGGGAGCTAACTATGGCTACACCTTC
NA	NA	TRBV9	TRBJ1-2	CASSVKNYGYTF	TGTGCCAGCAGCGTAAAGAACTATGGCTACACCTTC
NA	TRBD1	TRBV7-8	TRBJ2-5	CASSAGQGQTQYF	TGTGCCAGCAGCGCGGGACAGGGGCAGACCCAGTACTTC
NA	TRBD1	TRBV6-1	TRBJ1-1	CASSETGDPNTEAFF	TGTGCCAGCAGTGAAACAGGGGATCCGAACACTGAAGCTTTCTTT
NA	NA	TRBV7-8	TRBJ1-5	CASNVDGWAQPQHF	TGTGCCAGCAACGTGGATGGCTGGGCTCAGCCCCAGCATTTT
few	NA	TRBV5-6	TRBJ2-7	CASSLFTGSNEQYF	TGTGCCAGCAGCTTGTTTACCGGGTCCAACGAGCAGTACTTC
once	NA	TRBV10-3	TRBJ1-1	CAISVSRSNEAFF	TGTGCCATCAGTGTAAGCAGGAGTAATGAAGCTTTCTTT